These T cell receptor beta chains were read from a single sample in a study of T cells in Graves' hyperthyroidism and ophthalmopathy. TCRdb re-analysed the multiplex PCR reads in MiXCR, keeping a single row per CDR3 protein. The sample yields 130,000 to 150,000 distinct CDR3 sequences, over 20% seen once. The sequenced material came from blood. These receptors all come from a woman aged 50 to 60 with Graves' hyperthyroidism that later progressed to Graves' ophthalmopathy. CDR3s include the opening cysteine and the closing phenylalanine or tryptophan. The D gene is left open where the match is weak. A clone size is listed for some rows: how often the clone was seen (once, few, many), or a class if it is expanded.

v_call	j_call	clone_size	d_call	cdr3_nt	cdr3_aa
TRBV28	TRBJ2-2	few	TRBD2	TGTGCCAGCAGTTTACTAGCGGGAGGGGTTAGCACCGGGGAGCTGTTTTTT	CASSLLAGGVSTGELFF
TRBV20-1	TRBJ2-3	many	TRBD2	TGCAGTGCTACGAGGACTAGCGGGAGGACTACGCAGTATTTT	CSATRTSGRTTQYF
TRBV3-1	TRBJ2-7	many	TRBD2	TGTGCCAGCAGCCAAGGTACACTAGCGGGAGACGAGCAGTACTTC	CASSQGTLAGDEQYF
TRBV24-1	TRBJ1-2	.	TRBD1	TGTGCCACCAGTGACAGTAAGGAGGGACAGCCAGTCCATGGCTACACCTTC	CATSDSKEGQPVHGYTF
TRBV5-1	TRBJ2-7	.	.	TGCGCCAGCAGCTTGTTAAACTCCTACGAGCAGTACTTC	CASSLLNSYEQYF
TRBV27	TRBJ2-7	few	TRBD2	TGTGCCAGCAGTCCCCTAGCGGGAGGGCCCAACGAGCAGTACTTC	CASSPLAGGPNEQYF
TRBV5-1	TRBJ2-5	few	TRBD2	TGCGCCAGCAGCCCGGGGACTAGCGGGAGTAGGAAGGAGACCCAGTACTTC	CASSPGTSGSRKETQYF
TRBV9	TRBJ1-1	many	TRBD1	TGTGCCAGCAGCGTCGGGACAGGGGTGTGGACTGAAGCTTTCTTT	CASSVGTGVWTEAFF
TRBV9	TRBJ1-1	.	TRBD1	TGTGCCAGCAGCGGGTTAACAGGGGGGGCTTTCTTT	CASSGLTGGAFF
TRBV28	TRBJ2-1	.	TRBD1	TGTGCCAGCAGTTCGACAGGGGGCAGGTATGAGCAGTTCTTC	CASSSTGGRYEQFF
TRBV6-1	TRBJ2-1	.	TRBD2	TGTGCCAGCAGTCTCAGCGGGGGAGTTTATGAGCAGTTCTTC	CASSLSGGVYEQFF
TRBV5-1	TRBJ2-2	many	.	TGCGCCAGCAGCTACATGTGGCGGGAGAACACCGGGGAGCTGTTTTTT	CASSYMWRENTGELFF
TRBV27	TRBJ2-5	many	.	TGTGCCAGCAGTTTTCAGCGGGCCCAAGAGACCCAGTACTTC	CASSFQRAQETQYF
TRBV3-1	TRBJ1-6	many	.	TGTGCCAGCCGGGGGCACAGCTCCTATAATTCACCCCTCCACTTT	CASRGHSSYNSPLHF
TRBV7-6	TRBJ2-3	many	.	TGTGCCAGCAGCTTTAGACCAGGCCTGTCAGATACGCAGTATTTT	CASSFRPGLSDTQYF
TRBV5-1	TRBJ2-1	many	.	TGCGCCAGCAGCTTGCTAGAGGGCAATGAGCAGTTCTTC	CASSLLEGNEQFF
TRBV5-6	TRBJ2-1	.	TRBD2	TGTGCCAGCACCCCCGTAGCGGGCTTCTACAATGAGCAGTTCTTC	CASTPVAGFYNEQFF
TRBV6-1	TRBJ2-1	few	.	TGTGCCAGCACCCCCGGTGGGCACAATGAGCAGTTCTTC	CASTPGGHNEQFF
TRBV19	TRBJ1-5	.	.	TGTGCCAGTAGTATTGGGCAAACCTATAATCAGCCCCAGCATTTT	CASSIGQTYNQPQHF
TRBV4-1	TRBJ2-6	few	.	TGCGCCAGCAGCCAACAGGGATCGGGGGCCAACGTCCTGACTTTC	CASSQQGSGANVLTF
TRBV6-1	TRBJ1-1	many	.	TGTGCCAACCGAGGACACTCGAACACTGAAGCTTTCTTT	CANRGHSNTEAFF
TRBV5-1	TRBJ2-4	.	TRBD1	TGCGCCAGCAGCCCTCGGGACAGGGTCTTTCGAGCCAAAAACATTCAGTACTTC	CASSPRDRVFRAKNIQYF
TRBV4-1	TRBJ2-7	many	TRBD2	TGCGCCAGCAGCCAAGTGAATGGACTAGACCCCTACGAGCAGTACTTC	CASSQVNGLDPYEQYF
TRBV20-1	TRBJ2-7	few	.	TGCAGTGCTAGAGATCGGCAGCCATACGAGCAGTACTTC	CSARDRQPYEQYF
TRBV18	TRBJ1-1	.	.	TGTGCCAGCTCACCGACGTTCATAACCTACACTGAAGCTTTCTTT	CASSPTFITYTEAFF
TRBV6-1	TRBJ2-5	.	.	TGTGCCAGCAAGGGACCGAGGGGAGAGACCCAGTACTTC	CASKGPRGETQYF
TRBV11-1	TRBJ2-5	.	.	TGTGCCAGCAGGGAGGGCAACCAAGAGACCCAGTACTTC	CASREGNQETQYF
TRBV7-9	TRBJ2-1	.	TRBD1	TGTGCCAGCAGCCCAGGACAGGCCAGGGATGAGCAGTTCTTC	CASSPGQARDEQFF
TRBV5-4	TRBJ1-1	few	.	TGTGCCAGCAGCTCGTTGAGTCGAACTGAAGCTTTCTTT	CASSSLSRTEAFF
TRBV6-5	TRBJ2-7	many	.	TGTGCCAGCAGTTACCGGTACGAGCAGTACTTC	CASSYRYEQYF
TRBV27	TRBJ2-7	.	.	TGTGCCAGCAGTTTATCAGGGCTAAACACCTACGAGCAGTACTTC	CASSLSGLNTYEQYF
TRBV7-2	TRBJ1-1	.	.	TGTGCCAGCAGCTTAGTACAGGGCAGCCTGAACACTGAAGCTTTCTTT	CASSLVQGSLNTEAFF
TRBV11-2	TRBJ1-1	many	.	TGTGCCAGCAGCTTGGTGTCCGGTATTAACACTGAAGCTTTCTTT	CASSLVSGINTEAFF
TRBV20-1	TRBJ1-2	many	.	TGCAGTGCCCCTCTTGGGGGAGTTGGCTATGGCTACACCTTC	CSAPLGGVGYGYTF
TRBV5-4	TRBJ2-3	.	.	TGTGCCAGCAGGGGCTCGACAGATACGCAGTATTTT	CASRGSTDTQYF
TRBV11-2	TRBJ2-7	many	.	TGTGCCAGCAGCCTAACGGTCTACGAGCAGTACTTC	CASSLTVYEQYF
TRBV6-1	TRBJ1-2	.	.	TGTGCCAGCAGTGGGCACAACTATGGCTACACCTTC	CASSGHNYGYTF
TRBV9	TRBJ2-1	.	.	TGTGCCAGCAGCGTTCGCGTGGGCGATGAGCAGTTCTTC	CASSVRVGDEQFF
TRBV12-3/TRBV12-4	TRBJ2-5	.	TRBD1	TGTGCCAGCAAATCACAGGGGTGGCAAGAGACCCAGTACTTC	CASKSQGWQETQYF
TRBV28	TRBJ2-7	.	.	TGTGCCAGCAGTCCGGGACTTCCCAGCTACGAGCAGTACTTC	CASSPGLPSYEQYF
TRBV24-1	TRBJ1-2	.	.	TGTGCCACCAGTGATGACGGGACTCCCCCTGGCTACACCTTC	CATSDDGTPPGYTF
TRBV7-8	TRBJ1-6	few	.	TGTGCCAGCAGCTTAAATCCCCAGGGGAATTCACCCCTCCACTTT	CASSLNPQGNSPLHF
TRBV28	TRBJ1-2	.	TRBD1	TGTGCCAGCAGTTTATCCTATCGACAGGGAGATGGCTACACCTTC	CASSLSYRQGDGYTF
TRBV5-6	TRBJ2-5	many	TRBD1	TGTGCCAGCAGCTTAGGGGGCTCGGCGCAAGAGACCCAGTACTTC	CASSLGGSAQETQYF
TRBV2	TRBJ2-6	.	TRBD1	TGTGCCAGCAGATGGACAGGGGGCTCTGGGGCCAACGTCCTGACTTTC	CASRWTGGSGANVLTF
TRBV5-5	TRBJ1-4	.	.	TGTGCCAGCAGCTTCGACAGCCCACTGGGCCAAGTGTTTTTT	CASSFDSPLGQVFF
TRBV6-1	TRBJ2-1	many	.	TGTGCCAGCAGACAGGGGACTTACAATGAGCAGTTCTTC	CASRQGTYNEQFF
TRBV5-6	TRBJ2-1	many	TRBD2	TGTGCCAGCAGCTCCGGGGACTATCGGGATGAGCAGTTCTTC	CASSSGDYRDEQFF
TRBV6-2/TRBV6-3	TRBJ1-1	.	.	TGTGCCAGCAAAAACGAGGGCCCCACAGACAAAGCTTTCTTT	CASKNEGPTDKAFF
TRBV29-1	TRBJ2-7	.	.	TGCAGCGTATTAACAGGGTTCGAGCAGTACTTC	CSVLTGFEQYF
TRBV20-1	TRBJ2-3	.	.	TGCAGTGCTATCCCTTGGGGTAGCACAGATACGCAGTATTTT	CSAIPWGSTDTQYF
TRBV2	TRBJ2-4	.	.	TGTGCCAGCAGCCTGGCCGGGACCAAAAACATTCAGTACTTC	CASSLAGTKNIQYF
TRBV3-1	TRBJ1-1	many	.	TGTGCCAGCAGGAGGGGGGGACTGAACACTGAAGCTTTCTTT	CASRRGGLNTEAFF
TRBV5-1	TRBJ1-4	many	.	TGCGCCAGCAGACGGTCGGGACTACATGAAAAACTGTTTTTT	CASRRSGLHEKLFF
TRBV12-5	TRBJ1-1	many	TRBD1	TGTGCTAGTGGTTTGGTATTGGGACAGCCGATTAGTAACACTGAAGCTTTCTTT	CASGLVLGQPISNTEAFF
TRBV5-1	TRBJ2-4	.	.	TGCGCCAGCAGCTTGATAGCCGACTCGAACCAAAACATTCAGTACTTC	CASSLIADSNQNIQYF